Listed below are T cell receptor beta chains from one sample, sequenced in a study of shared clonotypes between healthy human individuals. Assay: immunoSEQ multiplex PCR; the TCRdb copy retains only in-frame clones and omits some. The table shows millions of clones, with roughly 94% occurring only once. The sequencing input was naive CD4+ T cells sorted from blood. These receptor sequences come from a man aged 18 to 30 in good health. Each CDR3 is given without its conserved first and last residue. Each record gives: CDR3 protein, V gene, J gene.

CDR3aa: ASSVGAGFSYEQY; v_gene: TRBV9; j_gene: TRBJ2-7
CDR3aa: ASSHGGLRLPYGYT; v_gene: TRBV4-1; j_gene: TRBJ1-2
CDR3aa: AWSPGPVETQY; v_gene: TRBV30; j_gene: TRBJ2-5
CDR3aa: ASSLAGGQETQY; v_gene: TRBV5-1; j_gene: TRBJ2-5
CDR3aa: ASSHLMGTGGQETQY; v_gene: TRBV5-1; j_gene: TRBJ2-5
CDR3aa: ASSPGVITEAF; v_gene: TRBV10-1; j_gene: TRBJ1-1
CDR3aa: ASSLSQGRSSYEQY; v_gene: TRBV27; j_gene: TRBJ2-7
CDR3aa: ASSYSQGPNSPLH; v_gene: TRBV7-8; j_gene: TRBJ1-6
CDR3aa: ASSADINYGYT; v_gene: TRBV4-3; j_gene: TRBJ1-2
CDR3aa: ASSLDVGGPYEQY; v_gene: TRBV7-2; j_gene: TRBJ2-7
CDR3aa: ASSYSAGGPTDTQY; v_gene: TRBV6-5; j_gene: TRBJ2-3
CDR3aa: ASSPGVDYGYT; v_gene: TRBV18; j_gene: TRBJ1-2
CDR3aa: ASSLNAGSSYNEQF; v_gene: TRBV5-1; j_gene: TRBJ2-1
CDR3aa: ASSPREGASYGYT; v_gene: TRBV27; j_gene: TRBJ1-2
CDR3aa: ASSQEGQNTEAF; v_gene: TRBV2; j_gene: TRBJ1-1
CDR3aa: ASSLVGGGEKLF; v_gene: TRBV2; j_gene: TRBJ1-4
CDR3aa: ATSGRGRENANTGELF; v_gene: TRBV15; j_gene: TRBJ2-2
CDR3aa: AISEAEGHREYGYT; v_gene: TRBV10-3; j_gene: TRBJ1-2
CDR3aa: ASSLEDETQY; v_gene: TRBV5-1; j_gene: TRBJ2-5
CDR3aa: ASSSGGAGGELF; v_gene: TRBV5-1; j_gene: TRBJ2-2
CDR3aa: ASSEAAGVPPLH; v_gene: TRBV7-3; j_gene: TRBJ1-6
CDR3aa: ASSEQGVGEKLF; v_gene: TRBV2; j_gene: TRBJ1-4
CDR3aa: ASSSPSDGYT; v_gene: TRBV28; j_gene: TRBJ1-2
CDR3aa: AWSVLLTSGSTDTQY; v_gene: TRBV30; j_gene: TRBJ2-3
CDR3aa: ASRGNSPLH; v_gene: TRBV7-9; j_gene: TRBJ1-6
CDR3aa: AISGRVTNQPQH; v_gene: TRBV6-1; j_gene: TRBJ1-5
CDR3aa: ASSARDSHEKLF; v_gene: TRBV5-4; j_gene: TRBJ1-4
CDR3aa: ASSIPGGVITEAF; v_gene: TRBV19; j_gene: TRBJ1-1
CDR3aa: AWSVKGERQPRYGYT; v_gene: TRBV30; j_gene: TRBJ1-2
CDR3aa: ASSLGFAGAGAPLH; v_gene: TRBV7-2; j_gene: TRBJ1-6
CDR3aa: ASSQGFGTRNYNEQF; v_gene: TRBV4-3; j_gene: TRBJ2-1
CDR3aa: ASSFTGGPKNTEAF; v_gene: TRBV11-2; j_gene: TRBJ1-1
CDR3aa: ASTTGVPTEAF; v_gene: TRBV19; j_gene: TRBJ1-1
CDR3aa: AWSVRGAGANVLT; v_gene: TRBV30; j_gene: TRBJ2-6
CDR3aa: ASIETGTGYYEQY; v_gene: TRBV28; j_gene: TRBJ2-7
CDR3aa: ASSTGRQETQY; v_gene: TRBV19; j_gene: TRBJ2-5
CDR3aa: ASRKSAYGYT; v_gene: TRBV19; j_gene: TRBJ1-2
CDR3aa: ASSALDRRGGYT; v_gene: TRBV19; j_gene: TRBJ1-2
CDR3aa: ASSSQGAGGSMTLH; v_gene: TRBV5-1; j_gene: TRBJ1-6
CDR3aa: ASSLRDNSYEQY; v_gene: TRBV5-1; j_gene: TRBJ2-7
CDR3aa: AWSVLGARQETQY; v_gene: TRBV30; j_gene: TRBJ2-5
CDR3aa: ASTPAGGVEQF; v_gene: TRBV25-1; j_gene: TRBJ2-1
CDR3aa: AWSQRGSPLH; v_gene: TRBV30; j_gene: TRBJ1-6
CDR3aa: ASMNPGFTEAF; v_gene: TRBV6-1; j_gene: TRBJ1-1
CDR3aa: ASRVQGASNQPQH; v_gene: TRBV2; j_gene: TRBJ1-5
CDR3aa: ASRPAYRGQLNTEAF; v_gene: TRBV5-1; j_gene: TRBJ1-1
CDR3aa: ASSQDPGLAADTQY; v_gene: TRBV4-1; j_gene: TRBJ2-3
CDR3aa: ASSLGGLAPLH; v_gene: TRBV6-6; j_gene: TRBJ1-6